The entry that follows covers one T cell receptor (beta chain) sequence. The specificity of this receptor is unknown. A read error is possible here, since a much larger clone lies one base away. The same CDR3 also results from other DNA sequences found in this sample. The data are from a study of blood T cell repertoires in COVID-19 (dated by TCRdb to 2020 to 2022). The study in broad terms: Samples covering the acute and convalescent phases of COVID-19 were provided by collaborators in the United States, Italy and Spain. The material from the prospective study consisted of cDNA or gDNA derived from T cells, B-cell-depleted T cells, or PBMCs. The dataset comprised deeply sampled blood TCRbeta repertoires from subjects exposed to, actively infected with, or recovered from COVID-19. A freely available public database, intended as a resource for researchers studying the immune response to SARS-CoV-2, is where the repertoires were released. Samples came from the ongoing ImmuneRACE study (first 160 participants) plus 1,254 subjects from 6 global collaborators. Nearly every sample came with metadata listing a de-identified subject ID, COVID-19 status, age in years and sex. Where available, HLA class I and class II types were obtained from metadata supplied by the sample provider rather than from assay-based typing.

Germline trimming: 6 bases from V, 0 bases from J; junction bases outside gene matches: 4. Inclusive of the bounding cysteine and phenylalanine, the CDR3 is 14 residues long. CDR3 DNA only is kept here, 42 bases in frame from base 1. The germline V gene provides CDR1 MNHEY and CDR2 SVGAGI. TCRbeta CDR3 regions were amplified from genomic DNA using the immunoSEQ Assay, a bias-controlled multiplex PCR. Per the original workflow: The number of nucleated cells in each sample was estimated by amplification of reference gene primers within the assay. To quantify the absolute abundance of each unique TCRbeta CDR3 rearrangement, sequence reads were collapsed and filtered. Productive Simpson clonality was computed per sample as the square root of Simpson's diversity index over productive rearrangements. TCRdb holds this immuneACCESS table with in-frame rearrangements only. Some clones are missing; in checked studies, unresolved V genes explain under half, and the rest has no known cause. V and J calls and clone size follow that table, whereas D and trimming were derived from the DNA. The sample includes about 110,000 clones, with around 64% observed a single time. Roughly 2% of the sample is taken by the ten largest.

The collaborating institutions used their own protocols to collect whole blood in K2EDTA tubes. For TCRbeta analysis, collaborator samples were shipped as frozen whole blood, as isolated PBMCs, or as DNA extracted from either sample type. Summary of the overall study and its limitations: The quantity of clinical and demographic metadata differed by source and by participant and was supplied without curation.

This TCR was recovered from a middle-aged woman with acute or convalescent COVID-19. The sequencing sample was made of peripheral blood. The sequence links TRBV6-5 to TRBJ1-1, with 7 middle bases fitting TRBD1. The DNA reads as follows: TGTGCCAGCAGCAAGACAGGGATGAACACTGAAGCTTTCTTT. This sequence encodes CASSKTGMNTEAFF.